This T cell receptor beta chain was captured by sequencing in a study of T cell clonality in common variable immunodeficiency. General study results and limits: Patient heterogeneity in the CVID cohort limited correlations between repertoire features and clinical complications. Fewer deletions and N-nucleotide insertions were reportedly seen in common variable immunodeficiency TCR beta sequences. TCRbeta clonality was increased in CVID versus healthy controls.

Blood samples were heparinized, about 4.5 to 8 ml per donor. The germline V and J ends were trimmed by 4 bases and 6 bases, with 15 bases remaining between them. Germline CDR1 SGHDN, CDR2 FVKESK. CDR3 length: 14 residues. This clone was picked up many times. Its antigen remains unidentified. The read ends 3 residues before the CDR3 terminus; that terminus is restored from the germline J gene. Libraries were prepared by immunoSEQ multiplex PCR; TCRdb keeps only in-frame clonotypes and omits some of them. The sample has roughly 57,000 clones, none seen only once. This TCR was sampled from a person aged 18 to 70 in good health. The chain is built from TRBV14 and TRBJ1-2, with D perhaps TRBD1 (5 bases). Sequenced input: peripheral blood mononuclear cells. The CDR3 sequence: CASSLTEGQDGYTF. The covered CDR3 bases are TGTGCCAGCAGCCTCACCGAGGGGCAGGATGGC.